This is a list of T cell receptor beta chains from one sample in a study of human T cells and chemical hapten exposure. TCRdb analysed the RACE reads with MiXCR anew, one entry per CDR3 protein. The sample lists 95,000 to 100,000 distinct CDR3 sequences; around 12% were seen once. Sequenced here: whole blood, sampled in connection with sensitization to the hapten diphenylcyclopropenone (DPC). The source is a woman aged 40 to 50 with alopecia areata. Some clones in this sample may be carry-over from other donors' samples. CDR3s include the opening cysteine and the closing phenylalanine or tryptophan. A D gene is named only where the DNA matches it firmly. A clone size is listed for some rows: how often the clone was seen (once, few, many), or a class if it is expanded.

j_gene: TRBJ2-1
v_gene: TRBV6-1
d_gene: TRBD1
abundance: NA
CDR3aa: CASLGDRGSGAYNEQFF
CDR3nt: TGTGCCAGCCTAGGGGACAGGGGTTCTGGCGCCTACAATGAGCAGTTCTTC

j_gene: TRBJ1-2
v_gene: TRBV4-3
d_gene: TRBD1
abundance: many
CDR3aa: CASSQDLGYRGQGANYGYTF
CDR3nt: TGCGCCAGCAGCCAAGATCTAGGCTACAGGGGGCAAGGGGCTAACTATGGCTACACCTTC

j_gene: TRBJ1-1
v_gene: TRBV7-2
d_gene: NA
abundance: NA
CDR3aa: CASSLARTLNTEAFF
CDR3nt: TGTGCCAGCAGCTTAGCGAGGACGCTGAACACTGAAGCTTTCTTT

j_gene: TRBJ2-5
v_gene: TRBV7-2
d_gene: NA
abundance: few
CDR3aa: CASSRPGALGQETQYF
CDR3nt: TGTGCCAGCAGTCGTCCGGGGGCACTAGGGCAAGAGACCCAGTACTTC

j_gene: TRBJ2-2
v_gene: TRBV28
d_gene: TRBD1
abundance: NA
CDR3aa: CASSLLTGGLFF
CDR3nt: TGTGCCAGCAGTTTACTGACAGGGGGGCTGTTTTTT

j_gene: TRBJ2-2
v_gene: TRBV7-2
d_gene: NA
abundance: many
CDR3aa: CASSLMPAGNTGELFF
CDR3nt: TGTGCCAGCAGCTTAATGCCGGCCGGGAACACCGGGGAGCTGTTTTTT

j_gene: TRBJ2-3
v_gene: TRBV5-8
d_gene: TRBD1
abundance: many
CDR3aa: CASSLGTGGPRRTDTQYF
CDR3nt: TGTGCCAGCAGCTTAGGGACAGGGGGGCCACGTCGCACAGATACGCAGTATTTT

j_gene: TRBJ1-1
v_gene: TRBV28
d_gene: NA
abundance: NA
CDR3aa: CASSLIGGRKIYTEAFF
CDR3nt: TGTGCCAGCAGTTTAATTGGGGGTCGGAAAATTTACACTGAAGCTTTCTTT

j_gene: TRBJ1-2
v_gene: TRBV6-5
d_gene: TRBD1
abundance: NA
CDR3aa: CASRLQGNPGYTF
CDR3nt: TGTGCCAGCAGATTACAGGGGAACCCTGGCTACACCTTC

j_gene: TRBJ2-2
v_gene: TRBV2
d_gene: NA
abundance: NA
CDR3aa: CASTLDAGELFF
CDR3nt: TGTGCCAGCACCCTGGATGCCGGGGAGCTGTTTTTT

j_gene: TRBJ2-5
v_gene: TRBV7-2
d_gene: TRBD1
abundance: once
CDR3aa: CASSPGTGWETQYF
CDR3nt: TGTGCCAGCAGCCCCGGGACAGGGTGGGAGACCCAGTACTTC

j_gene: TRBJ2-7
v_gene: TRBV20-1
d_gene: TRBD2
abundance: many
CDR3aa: CSAWLAGGPAQYF
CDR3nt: TGCAGTGCTTGGCTAGCGGGAGGGCCGGCGCAGTACTTC

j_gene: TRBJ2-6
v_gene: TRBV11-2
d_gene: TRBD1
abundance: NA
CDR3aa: CASSRGTGDGANVLTF
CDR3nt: TGTGCCAGCAGCCGGGGGACAGGGGACGGGGCCAACGTCCTGACTTTC

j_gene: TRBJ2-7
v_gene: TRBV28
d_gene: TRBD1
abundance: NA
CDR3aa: CASSPGQEQYF
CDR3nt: TGTGCCAGCAGTCCGGGACAGGAGCAGTACTTC

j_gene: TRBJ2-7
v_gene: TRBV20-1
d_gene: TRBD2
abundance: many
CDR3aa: CSARGGRAFYEQYF
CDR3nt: TGCAGTGCTAGAGGAGGGAGGGCCTTCTACGAGCAGTACTTC

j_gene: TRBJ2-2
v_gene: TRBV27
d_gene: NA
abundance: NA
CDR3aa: CASSLPTGELFF
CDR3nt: TGTGCCAGCAGTCTACCCACCGGGGAGCTGTTTTTT

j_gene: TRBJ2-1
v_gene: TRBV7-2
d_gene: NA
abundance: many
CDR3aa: CASSAQPVTSNEQFF
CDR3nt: TGTGCCAGCAGCGCCCAACCTGTTACTAGTAATGAGCAGTTCTTC

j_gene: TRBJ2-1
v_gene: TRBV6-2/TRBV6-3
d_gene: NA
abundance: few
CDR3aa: CASSPRRGGYNEQFF
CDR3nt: TGTGCCAGCAGTCCTCGGAGAGGGGGTTACAATGAGCAGTTCTTC